A single T cell receptor (beta chain) is shown here with its context. The record originates from a study of low-dose radiotherapy and immunotherapy resistance in tumors. Alpha- and beta-chain coverage of first-strand cDNA came from TRAV- and TRBV-specific primers. With a V-primer adapter and a constant-region primer, TCRs were amplified for roughly 18 PCR cycles. TCRdb independently ran MiXCR on the reads; one entry per CDR3 protein. This table holds about 30,000 distinct CDR3 sequences, approximately 49% found once. The time point: after trial treatment. Sample treatment: LDRT plus nivolumab, ipilimumab, low-dose cyclophosphamide and aspirin (RACIN trial). This sequence was found in a male donor with gallbladder cancer. The sequenced sample was PBMCs, obtained after low-dose radiotherapy plus immunotherapy.

DNA of the CDR3: TGTGCCAGCAGTGTAGGGTTGGGGGCTTATGGCTACACCTTC. Translating it yields CASSVGLGAYGYTF. The J gene is TRBJ1-2, the V gene TRBV12-3 or TRBV12-4; weak D call: TRBD1 (6 bases). The CDR3 is made up of 14 amino acids. Trimming removed 5 bases from V and 5 bases from J, with 15 bases in between.